A selection of T cell receptor beta chains follows, all from one sample in a study of OX40 agonist ivuxolimab in advanced cancers. The table came from immunoSEQ multiplex PCR; TCRdb's copy has only in-frame clones and leaves some out. The sample carries more than 50,000 clones, over 75% recorded once. The material sequenced was CD4+ or CD8+ T cells sorted from blood, taken in a trial of the OX40 agonist ivuxolimab. These receptors all stem from an adult with an advanced solid tumor such as melanoma, head and neck, liver or kidney cancer. CDR3s include the opening cysteine and the closing phenylalanine or tryptophan. D genes are given only for firm matches. Only part of the rows carry a size: once, few, many, or a class if the clone is expanded.

TRBJ2-1 | TRBD2 | - | TRBV19 | CASRRGLAGENYEQFF | TGTGCCAGTAGGAGAGGACTAGCGGGAGAGAACTATGAGCAGTTCTTC
TRBJ2-7 | TRBD2 | few | TRBV7-2 | CASSGTSGGPQYF | TGTGCCAGCAGCGGGACTAGCGGGGGACCTCAGTACTTC
TRBJ2-4 | TRBD1 | - | TRBV7-9 | CASSPGTGATIAKNIQYF | TGTGCCAGCAGCCCCGGGACAGGGGCTACAATAGCCAAAAACATTCAGTACTTC
TRBJ1-6 | - | - | TRBV4-2 | CASSSEGITLHF | TGTGCCAGCTCCTCAGAGGGGATTACCCTCCACTTT
TRBJ2-7 | - | - | TRBV29-1 | CSVDSGASSYEQYF | TGCAGCGTTGACTCGGGGGCCAGCTCCTACGAGCAGTACTTC
TRBJ2-4 | TRBD1 | - | TRBV6-5 | CASSGQGLAKNIQYF | TGTGCCAGCAGTGGACAGGGGCTGGCCAAAAACATTCAGTACTTC
TRBJ2-1 | - | - | TRBV5-1 | CASSLGGVYSYNEQFF | TGCGCCAGCAGCTTGGGCGGGGTCTACTCCTACAATGAGCAGTTCTTC
TRBJ1-1 | - | - | TRBV5-1 | CASSLGDGGATEAFF | TGCGCCAGCAGCTTGGGTGATGGGGGGGCGACTGAAGCTTTCTTT
TRBJ2-3 | - | - | TRBV20-1 | CSARFTDTQYF | TGCAGTGCTAGATTCACAGATACGCAGTATTTT
TRBJ1-3 | - | - | TRBV21-1 | CASSKENDRGDRTTQNTIYF | TGTGCCAGCAGCAAAGAAAATGACAGGGGGGACCGGACTACCCAAAACACCATATATTTT
TRBJ2-3 | - | - | TRBV5-4 | CASSSGGASTDTQYF | TGTGCCAGCAGCTCCGGAGGGGCCAGCACAGATACGCAGTATTTT
TRBJ2-3 | TRBD2 | - | TRBV7-9 | CASSSGTSGSTDTQYF | TGTGCCAGCAGCTCCGGGACTAGCGGTAGCACAGATACGCAGTATTTT
TRBJ2-7 | TRBD1 | few | TRBV25-1 | CASSEFRSGGTNEQYF | TGTGCCAGCAGTGAATTTCGGTCAGGGGGAACGAACGAGCAGTACTTC
TRBJ2-3 | - | - | TRBV4-3 | CASSQENRVADTQYF | TGCGCCAGCAGCCAAGAAAACAGGGTGGCAGATACGCAGTATTTT
TRBJ2-6 | - | - | TRBV10-3 | CAISESGILRSGANVLTF | TGTGCCATCAGTGAGTCCGGGATATTGCGTTCCGGGGCCAACGTCCTGACTTTC
TRBJ2-3 | TRBD1 | - | TRBV30 | CAWSTSLRGPLSTDTQYF | TGTGCCTGGAGTACCTCCCTCAGGGGGCCCCTCAGCACAGATACGCAGTATTTT